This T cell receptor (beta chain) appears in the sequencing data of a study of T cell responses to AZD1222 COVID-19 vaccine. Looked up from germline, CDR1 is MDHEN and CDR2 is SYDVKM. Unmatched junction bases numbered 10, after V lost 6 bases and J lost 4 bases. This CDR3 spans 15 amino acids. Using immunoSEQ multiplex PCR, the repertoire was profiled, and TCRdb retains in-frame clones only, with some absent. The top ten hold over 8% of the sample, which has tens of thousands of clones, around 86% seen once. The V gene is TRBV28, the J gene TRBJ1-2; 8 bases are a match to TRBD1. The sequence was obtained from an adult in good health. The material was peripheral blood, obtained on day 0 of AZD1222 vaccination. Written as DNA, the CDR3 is TGTGCCAGCAGCGACACCCCGGGACAGGTCTATGGCTACACCTTC. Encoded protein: CASSDTPGQVYGYTF.